This passage covers 24 T cell receptor beta chains from one sample sequenced in a study of T cell repertoires in cytomegalovirus infection. TCRdb recomputed calls from the reads with MiXCR, one row per CDR3 protein. This table has approximately 550,000 distinct CDR3 sequences, approximately 15% appearing once. The sequenced sample consisted of CD8+ T cells from PBMCs. The receptors stem from a human donor in good health (CMV status not recorded). Some clones in this sample may be carry-over from other donors' samples.

Details on this clonotype: This likely comes from a read error, as the CDR3 has no conserved phenylalanine or tryptophan at its end. The DNA is left out, because the CDR3 cannot be placed on it with certainty; the CDR3 is given as TCRdb lists it. V usage is TRBV7-3 and J usage is TRBJ2-3. Germline V gene lookup returns CDR1 SGHTA and CDR2 FQGTGA. The CDR3 is 17 amino acids in total, end residues counted. CDR3: CASSAYFPNSSTDTPYL.

Many counts were recorded for this clonotype. The chain uses TRBV12-3 or TRBV12-4 and TRBJ1-2; TRBD1 matches 7 bases. The CDR3 is made up of 15 amino acids. Unmatched junction bases numbered 4, after V lost 3 bases and J lost 0 bases. In nucleotides, the CDR3 is TGTGCCAGCAGTTTCAGTGACAGGGCTAACTATGGCTACACCTTC. Its translation: CASSFSDRANYGYTF.

As regards this clonotype: A read error may be the cause here, since a much bigger clone is one base away. The V call is TRBV7-3, the J call TRBJ2-1, with 11 bases fitting TRBD2. In germline, CDR1 is SGHTA, CDR2 FQGTGA. The CDR3 has 15 residues. DNA for the CDR3: TGTGCCAGCAGCCGACTAGCGGGACTCTACAATGTGCAGTTCTTC. Encoded protein: CASSRLAGLYNVQFF.

The chain recombines TRBV3-1 with TRBJ2-1; TRBD2 agrees at 8 bases. Germline-derived CDR1 and CDR2 are LGHDT and YNNKEL (reference sequence). V lost 0 bases to trimming and J lost 8 bases; unmatched junction nucleotides: 6. The CDR3 has 15 residues. The CDR3 DNA follows: TGTGCCAGCAGCCAAGATCCAGCGGGAGCTGATGAGCAGTTCTTC. It is translated as CASSQDPAGADEQFF.

This clonotype was seen ten or more times. This sequence joins TRBV28 and TRBJ2-7; D is possibly TRBD2 (5 bases). Germline CDR1 reads MDHEN; CDR2 reads SYDVKM. The CDR3 extends over 15 amino acids. Trimming removed 2 bases at V and 2 bases at J, with 13 bases between. The CDR3 spells CASSLPREGPYEQYF. The CDR3 DNA sequence: TGTGCCAGCAGTTTACCCCGTGAGGGCCCCTACGAGCAGTACTTC.

The gene calls are TRBV6-1 and TRBJ2-5; 7 positions match TRBD1. The germline CDR1 and CDR2 sequences are MNHNS and SASEGT. The CDR3 extends over 17 amino acids. The junction had 12 bases not matched to a gene; V was cut back by 3 bases and J by 2 bases. This CDR3 is CASSETPGTARQETQYF. In DNA form, the CDR3 reads TGTGCCAGCAGTGAGACTCCCGGGACAGCGAGACAAGAGACCCAGTACTTC.

This clonotype was observed many times. V gene TRBV27 combines with J gene TRBJ1-1; no clear D. The V end lost 7 bases, the J end lost 4 bases, and 22 bases lay between the germline ends. This CDR3 region has 16 residues. Germline V gene sequence: CDR1 MNHEY, CDR2 SMNVEV (reference sequence). CDR3 protein: CASNFLIHGQFTEAFF. Here the CDR3 DNA reads TGTGCCAGCAATTTCCTGATCCACGGGCAGTTCACTGAAGCTTTCTTT.

A word on this clonotype: The junction does not match germline at one end; this may be a read error. The genes are TRBV9 and TRBJ1-3, with 10 nucleotides matching TRBD1. Germline V gives CDR1 SGDLS, CDR2 YYNGEE. The CDR3 is made up of 16 amino acids. The CDR3 sequence is CASSGGTGVLGDTIYF. In DNA form, the CDR3 reads TGTGCCAGCAGCGGTGGGACAGGGGTTTTAGGAGACACCATCTATTTT.

The sample holds many counts of this clonotype. The rearrangement uses TRBV28 and TRBJ2-7, with TRBD2 identical over 11 bases. This CDR3 has 15 amino acids. Per germline, CDR1 MDHEN and CDR2 SYDVKM. V shed 6 bases and J 4 bases; nucleotides not matched to a gene: 8. The CDR3 loop reads CASSLLAGGRYEQYF. CDR3 coding DNA: TGTGCCAGCAGCCTTCTAGCGGGAGGAAGGTACGAGCAGTACTTC. Full variable domain (missing parts from reference TRBV28 and TRBJ2-7): DVKVTQSSRYLVKRTGEKVFLECVQDMDHENMFWYRQDPGLGLRLIYFSYDVKMKEKGDIPEGYSVSREKKERFSLILESASTNQTSMYLCASSLLAGGRYEQYFGPGTRLTVT.

This clonotype has at least ten counts. This chain links TRBV7-2 with TRBJ2-5; TRBD2 matches at 12 bases. The CDR3 totals 19 residues. Trimming cost V 4 bases and J 5 bases; bases outside gene matches: 17. Germline values: CDR1 SGHTA, CDR2 FQGNSA. DNA of the CDR3: TGTGCCAGCAGCTCGCGGGTAACTAGCGGGAGGCCTCACCGGGAGACCCAGTACTTC. It codes for CASSSRVTSGRPHRETQYF.

The chain recombines TRBV27 with TRBJ2-2, with a possible D match to TRBD2 (6 bases). The CDR3 consists of 14 residues. Germline V gene lookup returns CDR1 MNHEY and CDR2 SMNVEV (reference sequence). The germline V and J ends were trimmed by 7 bases and 6 bases, with 15 bases remaining between them. CDR3 protein: CASTPVRGSGELFF. The CDR3 DNA is TGTGCCAGCACTCCTGTACGGGGGTCCGGGGAGCTGTTTTTT.

The rearrangement joins TRBV7-3 to TRBJ2-3; D possibly uses TRBD1 or TRBD2 (5 bases each). CDR3 size: 16 residues. The V and J ends lost 3 bases and 4 bases respectively, with 17 bases between them. Germline V gene sequence: CDR1 SGHTA, CDR2 FQGTGA. The chain's CDR3 is CASSFSDGTFADTQYF. In DNA form, the CDR3 reads TGTGCCAGCAGCTTCTCGGACGGGACCTTCGCAGATACGCAGTATTTT.

V gene TRBV4-1 combines with J gene TRBJ2-1, with D possibly being TRBD1 or TRBD2 (5 bases each). Trimming took 0 bases from V and 8 from J, leaving 11 bases between them. The CDR3 runs 14 residues. CDR1 and CDR2 from the germline V gene are MGHRA and YSYEKL. CDR3 loop: CASSQDWLGDEQFF. Written as DNA, the CDR3 is TGCGCCAGCAGCCAAGACTGGCTGGGGGATGAGCAGTTCTTC.

This chain connects TRBV2 to TRBJ1-2; a weak D match, TRBD1 (5 bases). The V gene lost 2 bases and the J gene lost 1 base, with 11 bases spanning the gap. This CDR3 has 15 amino acids. Germline CDR1 and CDR2: SNHLY and FYNNEI. The CDR3 spells CASSEYPGFNYGYTF. CDR3 nucleotide sequence: TGTGCCAGCAGTGAATATCCAGGGTTTAACTATGGCTACACCTTC.

The J gene is TRBJ1-5, the V gene TRBV19; D remains ambiguous. CDR1 and CDR2 from the germline V gene are LNHDA and SQIVND (reference sequence). Trimming took 1 base from V and 0 from J, leaving 7 bases between them. This CDR3 is 15 amino acids long. The CDR3 region is CASSIGAVSNQPQHF. The CDR3 DNA follows: TGTGCCAGTAGTATAGGGGCAGTTAGCAATCAGCCCCAGCATTTT. Full variable domain (outside the CDR3, taken from reference TRBV19 and TRBJ1-5): DGGITQSPKYLFRKEGQNVTLSCEQNLNHDAMYWYRQDPGQGLRLIYYSQIVNDFQKGDIAEGYSVSREKKESFPLTVTSAQKNPTAFYLCASSIGAVSNQPQHFGDGTRLSIL.

Only a few counts were recorded for this clonotype. The V gene is TRBV24-1, the J gene TRBJ2-3, with TRBD1 matching over 8 bases. V was clipped by 4 bases and J by 1 base; unmatched bases: 9. Germline V CDR1 and CDR2: KGHDR, SFDVKD. The CDR3 is 17 amino acids. The CDR3 sequence is CATSDHGQGRGTDTQYF. DNA for the CDR3: TGTGCCACCAGTGACCACGGACAGGGACGGGGCACAGATACGCAGTATTTT.

This clonotype was recorded once. Since a much larger clone is just one base distant, this may be a read error. The chain has TRBV7-9 and TRBJ1-2; D remains unclear. CDR1 SEHNR and CDR2 FQNEAQ come from the germline V gene (reference sequence). The CDR3 consists of 15 residues. The CDR3 DNA sequence: TGTGTCAGCAGCCCCCCCGGTAGCGGCCGGCATGGCTACACCTTC. It yields the protein CVSSPPGSGRHGYTF.

A few counts support this clonotype. The CDR3 DNA reads as TGTGCCACCAGTGCACTAGCGGAGGGAAACATTCAGTACTTC. This codes for CATSALAEGNIQYF. The chain couples TRBV19 to TRBJ2-4, with 8 bases aligning to TRBD2. The CDR3 is 14 residues long. CDR1 is LNHDA, CDR2 SQIVND, per germline (reference sequence). V dropped 10 bases and J dropped 6; count of bases not matched to a gene: 11.

This clonotype was counted ten times or more. The chain has TRBV7-9 and TRBJ2-7; TRBD1 aligns across 7 bases. The CDR3 runs 13 residues. J gave up 5 bases and V 5 bases, and 6 bases lay outside the gene matches. Germline CDR1 and CDR2: SEHNR and FQNEAQ (reference sequence). CDR3: CASSPRGGHEQYF. The DNA for the CDR3 is TGTGCCAGCAGCCCACGAGGGGGCCACGAGCAGTACTTC.

The gene calls are TRBV28 and TRBJ2-1; possibly TRBD1 or TRBD2 for D (5 bases each). There are 13 residues in the CDR3. V was cut by 2 bases and J by 8 bases, with 10 bases left in between. Germline-derived CDR1 and CDR2 are MDHEN and SYDVKM. The CDR3 nucleotides read TGTGCCAGCAGTTTAACTTTGGGGGATGAGCAGTTCTTC. Translated, it gives CASSLTLGDEQFF.

The chain carries TRBV14 and TRBJ1-2; unclear D gene. Germline loops: CDR1 SGHDN, CDR2 FVKESK. This CDR3 region has 13 residues. Trimming shortened V by 4 bases and J by 8 bases, and 14 bases separated the two germline ends. CDR3 bases: TGTGCCAGCAGCCCCGGACCCCGGGAAGGCTACACCTTC. Its protein product is CASSPGPREGYTF.

This clonotype occurred many times. Compared with germline, one end of the junction differs, possibly owing to a read error. This chain uses TRBV3-1 with TRBJ1-2; D not certain. This CDR3 spans 12 amino acids. Looked up from germline, CDR1 is LGHDT and CDR2 is YNNKEL (reference sequence). Here the CDR3 reads CASSQGSVDLGF. CDR3 coding DNA: TGTGCCAGCAGCCAAGGGTCGGTGGATCTGGGCTTC.

The V and J genes are TRBV4-2 and TRBJ2-2, with 14 bases that match TRBD2. Germline V gives CDR1 LGHNA, CDR2 YNFKEQ. The CDR3 has 18 amino acids. J was trimmed by 3 bases and V by 1 base; bases with no gene match: 4. The CDR3 spells CASSQGLAGGRDTGELFF. CDR3 bases: TGTGCCAGCAGCCAAGGACTAGCGGGAGGGCGGGACACCGGGGAGCTGTTTTTT.

This clonotype was seen more than once but under ten times. The rearrangement uses TRBV24-1 and TRBJ1-2; D possibly corresponds to TRBD1 (6 bases). The CDR3 sequence is 12 residues long. Per the germline V gene, CDR1 is KGHDR and CDR2 is SFDVKD. V lost 5 bases and J lost 7, with 10 bases in between. The CDR3 region is CATSATGFGYTF. Here the CDR3 DNA reads TGTGCCACCAGTGCGACAGGCTTTGGCTACACCTTC.